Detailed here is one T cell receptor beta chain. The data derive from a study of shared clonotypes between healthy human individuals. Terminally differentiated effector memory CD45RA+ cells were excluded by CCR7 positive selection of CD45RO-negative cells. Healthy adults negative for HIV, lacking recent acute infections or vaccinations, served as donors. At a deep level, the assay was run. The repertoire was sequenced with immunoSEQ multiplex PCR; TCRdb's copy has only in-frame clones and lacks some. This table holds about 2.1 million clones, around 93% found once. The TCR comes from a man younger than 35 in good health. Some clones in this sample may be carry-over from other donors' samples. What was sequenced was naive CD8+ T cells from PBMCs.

In nucleotides, the CDR3 is TGTGCCAGCAGACCACCTCCAGGGGGGTTACTAAATGAGCAGTTCTTC. The encoded protein is CASRPPPGGLLNEQFF. The chain uses TRBV9 and TRBJ2-1; possibly TRBD1 for D (7 bases). CDR1 is SGDLS, CDR2 YYNGEE, per germline. The ends were cut back, 5 bases at V and 7 bases at J, with 22 bases in the middle. The CDR3 consists of 16 residues. The complete variable domain, with remaining parts taken from reference TRBV9 and TRBJ2-1, reads DSGVTQTPKHLITATGQRVTLRCSPRSGDLSVYWYQQSLDQGLQFLIQYYNGEERAKGNILERFSAQQFPDLHSELNLSSLELGDSALYFCASRPPPGGLLNEQFFGPGTRLTVL.